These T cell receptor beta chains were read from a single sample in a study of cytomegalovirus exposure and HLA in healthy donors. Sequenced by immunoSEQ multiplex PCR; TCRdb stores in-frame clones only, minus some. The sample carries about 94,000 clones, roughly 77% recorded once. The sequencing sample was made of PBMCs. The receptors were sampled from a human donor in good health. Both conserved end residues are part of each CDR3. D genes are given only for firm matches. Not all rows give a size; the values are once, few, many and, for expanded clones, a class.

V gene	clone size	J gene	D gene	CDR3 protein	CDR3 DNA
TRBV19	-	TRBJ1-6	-	CASSIKKPNSPLHF	TGTGCCAGTAGTATCAAAAAGCCGAATTCACCCCTCCACTTT
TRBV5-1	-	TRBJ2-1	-	CASGPWDTYNEQFF	TGCGCCAGCGGGCCTTGGGACACTTACAATGAGCAGTTCTTC
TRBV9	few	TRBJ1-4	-	CASSPEGSGEKLFF	TGTGCCAGCAGCCCCGAAGGTTCGGGTGAAAAACTGTTTTTT
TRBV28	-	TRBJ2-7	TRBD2	CASSLKGASGSQYF	TGTGCCAGCAGTTTAAAGGGCGCTAGCGGGAGTCAGTACTTC
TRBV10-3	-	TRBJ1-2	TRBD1	CAISELTGVEGYTF	TGTGCCATCAGTGAGCTAACAGGGGTGGAGGGCTACACCTTC
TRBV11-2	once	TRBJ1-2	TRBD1	CASSSTGTGVYGYTF	TGTGCCAGCAGCTCGACCGGGACAGGGGTCTATGGCTACACCTTC
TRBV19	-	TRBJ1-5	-	CASSIRGNFQPQHF	TGTGCCAGTAGTATTCGGGGGAACTTTCAGCCCCAGCATTTT
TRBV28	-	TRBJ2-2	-	CASSLGNPGELFF	TGTGCCAGCAGCCTAGGAAATCCTGGGGAGCTGTTTTTT
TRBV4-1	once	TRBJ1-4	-	CASSQGRVGTNEKLFF	TGCGCCAGCAGCCAAGGCAGGGTAGGGACTAATGAAAAACTGTTTTTT
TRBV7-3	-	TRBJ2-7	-	CASSLSAGATYEQYF	TGTGCCAGCAGCTTAAGTGCAGGGGCGACCTACGAGCAGTACTTC
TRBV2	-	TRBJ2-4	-	CASSEAKTVKPKNIQYF	TGTGCCAGCAGTGAAGCGAAAACGGTGAAACCCAAAAACATTCAGTACTTC
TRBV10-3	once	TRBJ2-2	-	CAISPANTGELFF	TGTGCCATCAGTCCGGCGAACACCGGGGAGCTGTTTTTT
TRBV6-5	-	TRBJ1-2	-	CASSWEDGYGYTF	TGTGCCAGCAGTTGGGAGGACGGTTATGGCTACACCTTC
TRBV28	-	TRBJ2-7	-	CASTGGGAISYEQYF	TGTGCCAGCACTGGAGGGGGGGCGATTTCCTACGAGCAGTACTTC
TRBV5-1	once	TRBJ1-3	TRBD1	CASSLGGTGSGNTIYF	TGCGCCAGCAGCTTGGGGGGGACAGGGAGTGGAAACACCATATATTTT
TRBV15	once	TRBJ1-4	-	CATSRDTGLELFF	TGTGCCACCAGCAGAGATACAGGGTTAGAACTGTTTTTT
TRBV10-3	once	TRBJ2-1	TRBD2	CAISPLGGYNEQFF	TGTGCCATCAGTCCTCTGGGGGGGTACAATGAGCAGTTCTTC
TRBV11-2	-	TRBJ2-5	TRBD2	CASSLGLRETQYF	TGTGCCAGCAGCTTGGGACTAAGGGAGACCCAGTACTTC
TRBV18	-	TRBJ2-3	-	CASSYQRTSTDTQYF	TGTGCCAGCTCATATCAGCGTACTAGCACAGATACGCAGTATTTT
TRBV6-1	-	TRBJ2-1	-	CASSATRGNEQFF	TGTGCCAGCAGCGCAACTAGAGGCAATGAGCAGTTCTTC
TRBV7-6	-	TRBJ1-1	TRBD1	CASSLVEGARNTEAFF	TGTGCCAGCAGCTTAGTCGAGGGGGCACGGAACACTGAAGCTTTCTTT
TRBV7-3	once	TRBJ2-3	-	CASSLRFAGAGADTQYF	TGTGCCAGCAGCTTAAGATTCGCAGGGGCAGGTGCAGATACGCAGTATTTT
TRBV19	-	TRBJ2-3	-	CASSPLPGGTDTQYF	TGTGCCAGTAGTCCCCTCCCGGGAGGCACAGATACGCAGTATTTT
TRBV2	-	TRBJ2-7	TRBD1	CASRSTGAYYEQYF	TGTGCCAGCAGGTCCACAGGGGCTTACTACGAGCAGTACTTC
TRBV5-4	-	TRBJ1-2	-	CASSLVGANYGYTF	TGTGCCAGCAGCTTGGTGGGCGCCAACTATGGCTACACCTTC
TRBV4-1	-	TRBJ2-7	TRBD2	CASSQRLAGPFYEQYF	TGCGCCAGCAGCCAACGCCTAGCGGGACCCTTCTACGAGCAGTACTTC
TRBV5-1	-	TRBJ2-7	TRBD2	CASKLSGSGMDPEQYF	TGCGCCAGCAAGTTGTCCGGTAGCGGGATGGACCCGGAGCAGTACTTC
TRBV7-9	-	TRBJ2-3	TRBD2	CASSLTGGLDTQYF	TGTGCCAGCAGCTTGACGGGGGGGCTTGATACGCAGTATTTT
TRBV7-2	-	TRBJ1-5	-	CASSSRVTGGNQPQHF	TGTGCCAGCAGCTCGCGGGTTACTGGGGGGAATCAGCCCCAGCATTTT
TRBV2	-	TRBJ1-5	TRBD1	CASSQGQAGYSNQPQHF	TGTGCCAGCAGCCAGGGACAGGCGGGTTATAGCAATCAGCCCCAGCATTTT
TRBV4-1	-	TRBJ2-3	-	CASSQLASGTDTQYF	TGCGCCAGCAGCCAACTAGCGTCCGGCACAGATACGCAGTATTTT
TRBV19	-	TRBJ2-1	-	CASSRGFYNEQFF	TGTGCCAGTAGCCGGGGGTTTTACAATGAGCAGTTCTTC
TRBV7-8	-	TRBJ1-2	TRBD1	CASSPRTGTNYGYTF	TGTGCCAGCAGCCCCCGGACAGGGACTAACTATGGCTACACCTTC